This is a list of T cell receptor beta chains from one sample in a study of PD-1 blockade in classical Hodgkin lymphoma. Using immunoSEQ multiplex PCR, the repertoire was profiled, and TCRdb retains in-frame clones only, with some absent. The table includes tens of thousands of clones, roughly 76% detected once. Material: CD4+ T cells from blood, obtained before the fourth cycle of nivolumab. The source is a human donor with classical Hodgkin lymphoma. Each CDR3 is given with its conserved first and last residue. D genes are given only for firm matches. Rows give clone size only sometimes, using once, few, many, or a class for an expanded clone.

TRBJ2-2 | - | TRBV7-2 | - | CASRTRVTNTGELFF | TGTGCCAGCAGGACCAGGGTAACGAACACCGGGGAGCTGTTTTTT
TRBJ2-2 | - | TRBV7-9 | - | CASSLARDTGELFF | TGTGCCAGCAGCTTAGCGCGGGACACCGGGGAGCTGTTTTTT
TRBJ2-3 | once | TRBV5-1 | - | CASSLADYTDTQYF | TGCGCCAGCAGCTTGGCGGACTACACAGATACGCAGTATTTT
TRBJ2-1 | - | TRBV5-1 | - | CASSFGDTLGEQFF | TGCGCCAGCAGCTTCGGGGACACCCTAGGTGAGCAGTTCTTC
TRBJ2-7 | - | TRBV7-9 | - | CASSLRSGTYEQYF | TGTGCCAGCAGCTTAAGGTCCGGGACTTACGAGCAGTACTTC
TRBJ2-7 | - | TRBV5-1 | - | CASSITGSYEQYF | TGCGCCAGCAGCATCACAGGATCCTACGAGCAGTACTTC
TRBJ1-1 | - | TRBV5-1 | - | CASSPQASNTEAFF | TGCGCCAGCAGCCCCCAGGCATCGAACACTGAAGCTTTCTTT
TRBJ1-1 | - | TRBV5-1 | - | CASSLGRGRVNTEAFF | TGCGCCAGCAGCTTGGGAAGGGGCAGGGTGAACACTGAAGCTTTCTTT
TRBJ2-7 | - | TRBV7-7 | - | CASSLPPNRRAGYEQYF | TGTGCCAGCAGCTTACCCCCCAACAGGCGAGCGGGCTACGAGCAGTACTTC
TRBJ1-6 | - | TRBV27 | - | CASTTSIGQSDNSPLHF | TGTGCCAGTACAACCTCCATCGGACAGTCCGATAATTCACCCCTCCACTTT
TRBJ2-1 | - | TRBV19 | TRBD1 | CASSTGQAEQFF | TGTGCCAGTAGTACCGGACAGGCGGAGCAGTTCTTC
TRBJ1-1 | - | TRBV19 | - | CATIRRSNTEAFF | TGTGCCACCATTAGGAGGAGTAACACTGAAGCTTTCTTT
TRBJ2-5 | once | TRBV5-1 | - | CASSLQVEETQYF | TGCGCCAGCAGCTTGCAGGTAGAAGAGACCCAGTACTTC
TRBJ1-6 | - | TRBV27 | - | CATRGLFNSPLHF | TGTGCCACCAGGGGACTTTTCAATTCACCCCTCCACTTT
TRBJ1-4 | - | TRBV19 | TRBD1 | CASSVQGALGEKLFF | TGTGCCAGTAGTGTACAGGGGGCGCTGGGTGAAAAACTGTTTTTT
TRBJ1-1 | - | TRBV6-6 | - | CASSYLGSENTEAFF | TGTGCCAGCAGTTATCTGGGATCAGAGAACACTGAAGCTTTCTTT
TRBJ1-6 | - | TRBV5-1 | - | CASTRGEPYNSPLHF | TGCGCCAGCACCCGGGGGGAGCCCTATAATTCACCCCTCCACTTT
TRBJ1-1 | few | TRBV6-5 | - | CASSYGGPGGNTEAFF | TGTGCCAGCAGTTATGGCGGCCCTGGAGGGAACACTGAAGCTTTCTTT
TRBJ1-1 | - | TRBV29-1 | TRBD1 | CSVGQGAGRTEAFF | TGCAGCGTCGGACAGGGGGCGGGGAGGACTGAAGCTTTCTTT
TRBJ2-7 | - | TRBV7-2 | TRBD1 | CASSPWTGKSNEQYF | TGTGCCAGCAGCCCATGGACAGGGAAGTCTAACGAGCAGTACTTC
TRBJ1-5 | few | TRBV6-6 | - | CASSTRDPSQPQHF | TGTGCCAGCAGTACACGGGACCCTAGCCAGCCCCAGCATTTT
TRBJ2-7 | - | TRBV6-6 | TRBD2 | CASSYSSGSYEQYF | TGTGCCAGCAGTTACTCTAGCGGGTCCTACGAGCAGTACTTC
TRBJ2-7 | - | TRBV5-4 | TRBD1 | CASSSRDRGFYEQYF | TGTGCCAGCAGCTCTCGGGACAGGGGCTTCTACGAGCAGTACTTC
TRBJ1-3 | - | TRBV19 | TRBD1 | CASSGQGPGNTIYF | TGTGCCAGTAGCGGACAGGGCCCTGGAAACACCATATATTTT
TRBJ2-2 | - | TRBV6-5 | - | CASSYSWSSPGELFF | TGTGCCAGCAGTTACAGTTGGTCCTCTCCCGGGGAGCTGTTTTTT
TRBJ1-1 | - | TRBV28 | TRBD1 | CASSLPQGAGTEAFF | TGTGCCAGCAGTTTACCACAGGGGGCGGGGACTGAAGCTTTCTTT
TRBJ2-5 | - | TRBV7-2 | - | CASSLVGARETQYF | TGTGCCAGCAGCTTAGTTGGGGCCAGAGAGACCCAGTACTTC
TRBJ2-7 | - | TRBV5-1 | TRBD1 | CASSRGTGDSFQYF | TGCGCCAGCAGCCGGGGGACAGGGGATAGTTTTCAGTACTTC
TRBJ1-1 | few | TRBV13 | - | CASSWTLGVTWNTEAFF | TGTGCCAGCAGCTGGACCCTCGGGGTTACTTGGAACACTGAAGCTTTCTTT
TRBJ1-3 | - | TRBV12-5 | - | CASSTEGNTIYF | TGTGCTAGTTCGACAGAAGGAAACACCATATATTTT
TRBJ1-3 | - | TRBV30 | - | CAWSVGGFGVDTIYF | TGTGCCTGGAGTGTAGGGGGGTTTGGGGTAGACACCATATATTTT